What follows describes a single T cell receptor (beta chain). Its antigen remains unknown. The CDR3 loop spans 14 amino acids. V lost 7 bases and J lost 3, with 14 bases in between. This record belongs to a study of CD8 T cells in ankylosing spondylitis. General observations from the study: Peripheral blood held disease-linked clones only at relatively low frequency, and these were CD8+. Disease-linked clones reportedly showed significant enrichment in matched ankylosing spondylitis synovial fluid. What seemed typical of ankylosing spondylitis blood was a TCR beta motif built from fewer than ten highly homologous variants. Reactive arthritis synovial fluid and blood previously showed some of these motif variants.

For TCR beta, libraries came from quantitative 5'-RACE with molecular barcodes. TCRdb analysed the 5' RACE reads with MiXCR anew, one entry per CDR3 protein. The profile shows 400,000 or so distinct CDR3 sequences, 25% to 30% of them singletons. This chain uses TRBV12-3 or TRBV12-4 with TRBJ2-3; the D is unclear. This TCR was sampled from a male donor with ankylosing spondylitis. The sequencing sample was made of blood, either unsorted or a sorted T cell fraction (not recorded which). CDR3 DNA sequence: TGTGCCAGCAACCTTGGGCTCGCGACAGATACGCAGTATTTT. Translation gives CASNLGLATDTQYF.